Given below is one TCR beta chain in context. This clone's antigen is unknown. Per-nucleotide qualities are absent, and no much larger clonotype sits a single base away. Trimming at the junction amounts to 2 bases on V and 4 bases on J, and the germline ends lie 12 bases apart. The CDR1 and CDR2 encoded by the germline V gene are SGHRS and YFSETQ. Spanning cysteine to phenylalanine, the CDR3 consists of 14 amino acids. The CDR3 DNA has 42 bases and is translated from base 1. The CDR3 regions of human TCRbeta chains were subjected to immunosequencing. Under the source paper's analysis protocol: Repertoire TCRs were matched against a reference library of SARS-CoV-2-specific TCRs generated with the MIRA antigen-specificity platform. Breadth meant the fraction of unique TCRs that were SARS-CoV-2-associated, whereas depth meant the fraction of total T cells that were SARS-CoV-2-associated. Using the MIRA data, every spike-specific TCR was mapped to the spike region that the TCR reacted to and assigned to either a CD4 or a CD8 class. Log10-transformed breadth and depth values were compared by one-way ANOVA with Sidak's multiple comparisons tests. TCRdb re-hosts the immuneACCESS table, in-frame sequences only. Its copies lack some clones; in the studies checked, an unresolved V gene accounts for under half of them, and the cause for the rest is not known. V, J and clone size reflect that table, while D and trimming were determined from the DNA. The sample yields some 150,000 clones; around nine tenths were counted once. The top ten hold more than 4.5% of the sample.

According to the study, the label for this sample's time point signals: baseline before first vaccination. Vaccinee samples were obtained from the UK trials COV001 and COV002, which included a single-blind randomized controlled phase 2/3 trial of AZD1222 (ChAdOx1 nCoV-19) in healthy adults. For TCRbeta chain sequencing, PBMC samples were collected from trial participants at day 0 and at day 28 after the second dose. The sample comes from a study of T cell responses to AZD1222 COVID-19 vaccine (dated by TCRdb to the early 2020s). Concerning the study at large: AZD1222 recipients with second doses at about 4 weeks or about 12 weeks were pooled, because spike-specific TCR depth and breadth did not differ between schedules. A total of approximately 240 trial participants underwent TCR sequencing, of whom 200 to 220 had received two doses of AZD1222 and 26 had received two doses of the MenACWY control vaccine. Trial participants were enrolled by age into subgroups of 18-55, 56-69 and 70-plus years, and around 140, 26 and 57 TCR-sequenced participants, respectively, were included in these subgroups.

Paper-wide results and their limitations: Nearly half of unique spike-specific TCRs reportedly recognized epitopes outside regions mutated in the B.1.351 and B.1.1.7 variants. CD4 TCRs associated with the vaccine covered the entire spike protein, and the dominant responses were in regions 160-218 and 743-854. Participants were mostly white British and included more females than males, and it was suggested by the authors that clonal diversity may have been underestimated. Conclusions about previously exposed vaccinees are limited because only six or seven AZD1222 recipients were SARS-CoV-2 seropositive at baseline. In the small 56-69-year group, the increase in depth fell short of significance, most likely because of low power. No day 14 peak-response samples were available, so repertoires were characterized only after the peak T cell response. Spike-specific TCR breadth and depth rose significantly after two AZD1222 doses compared with day 0 and with MenACWY recipients.

The clonotype originates from an adult in good health. The sequences come from peripheral blood, collected on day 0 of AZD1222 vaccination. The chain is made from TRBV5-1 and TRBJ1-1; D gene: possibly TRBD1, on 5 matching bases. CDR3 loop: CASSFGTPGTEAFF. The nucleotide sequence is given as TGCGCCAGCAGCTTCGGGACTCCGGGCACTGAAGCTTTCTTT. Full variable domain (CDR3 extended with the reference TRBV5-1 and TRBJ1-1 proteins): KAGVTQTPRYLIKTRGQQVTLSCSPISGHRSVSWYQQTPGQGLQFLFEYFSETQRNKGNFPGRFSGRQFSNSRSEMNVSTLELGDSALYLCASSFGTPGTEAFFGQGTRLTVV.